Below, one TCR beta chain is given with its context. These data belong to a study of blood T cell repertoires in COVID-19. Study at large: PBMCs, B-cell-depleted T cells, or T cells provided the cDNA or gDNA that made up the material.

The V end was cut by 3 bases, the J end by 0 bases, with 9 bases between. Germline CDR1 and CDR2: SGHVS and FQNEAQ. The CDR3 runs to 14 residues. The repertoire was sequenced with immunoSEQ multiplex PCR; TCRdb's copy has only in-frame clones and lacks some. The sample holds around 300,000 clones, 80% to 90% seen once. The sample was PBMCs or T cells enriched from blood (not recorded which). This clonotype was sampled from a woman in her 30s who had recovered from COVID-19. The chain employs TRBV7-8 and TRBJ2-7, with a possible D match to TRBD2 (6 bases). CDR3 in amino acids: CASSLGLSSYEQYF. The CDR3 region has the DNA TGTGCCAGCAGCTTGGGACTTTCCTCCTACGAGCAGTACTTC.